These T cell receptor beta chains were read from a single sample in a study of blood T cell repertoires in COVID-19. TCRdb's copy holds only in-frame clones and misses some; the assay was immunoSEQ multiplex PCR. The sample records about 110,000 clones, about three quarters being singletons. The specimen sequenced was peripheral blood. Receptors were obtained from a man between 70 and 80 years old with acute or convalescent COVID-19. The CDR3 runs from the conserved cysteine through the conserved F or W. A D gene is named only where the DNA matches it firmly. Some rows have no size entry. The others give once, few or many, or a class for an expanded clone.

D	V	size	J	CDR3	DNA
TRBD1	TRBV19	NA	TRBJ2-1	CASSHRSGGAAQFF	TGTGCCAGTAGTCATAGGTCAGGGGGCGCAGCGCAGTTCTTC
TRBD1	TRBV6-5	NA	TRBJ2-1	CASSTGAEKSEQFF	TGTGCCAGCAGTACAGGGGCCGAAAAAAGCGAGCAGTTCTTC
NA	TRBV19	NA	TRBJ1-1	CASSIQGGGTEAFF	TGTGCCAGTAGTATTCAAGGGGGGGGCACTGAAGCTTTCTTT
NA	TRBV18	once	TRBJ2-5	CASSPISGIQETQYF	TGTGCCAGCTCACCAATATCGGGAATACAAGAGACCCAGTACTTC
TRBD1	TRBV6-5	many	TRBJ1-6	CASSYTTGTNSPLHF	TGTGCCAGCAGTTACACGACAGGGACTAATTCACCCCTCCACTTT
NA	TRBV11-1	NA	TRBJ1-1	CASSQLLGVDTEAFF	TGTGCCAGCAGCCAACTTTTAGGGGTGGACACTGAAGCTTTCTTT
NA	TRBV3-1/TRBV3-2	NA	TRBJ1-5	CASSLYNQPQHF	TGTGCCAGCAGCCTTTACAATCAGCCCCAGCATTTT
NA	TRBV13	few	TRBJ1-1	CASSPSERGMNTEAFF	TGTGCCAGCAGCCCCAGTGAGCGGGGAATGAACACTGAAGCTTTCTTT
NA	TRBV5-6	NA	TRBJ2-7	CASSLASFSDSYEQYF	TGTGCCAGCAGCTTGGCTTCATTTTCGGACAGCTACGAGCAGTACTTC
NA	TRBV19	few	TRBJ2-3	CASSISDTQYF	TGTGCCAGTAGTATCTCAGATACGCAGTATTTT
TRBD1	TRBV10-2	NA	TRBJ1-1	CASSGDRDTEAFF	TGCGCCAGCAGCGGCGACAGGGACACTGAAGCTTTCTTT
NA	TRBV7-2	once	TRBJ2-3	CASSSSSTDTQYF	TGTGCCAGCAGCTCCTCGAGCACAGATACGCAGTATTTT
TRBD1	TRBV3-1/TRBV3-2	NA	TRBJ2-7	CASSPPSTGPYEQYF	TGTGCCAGCAGCCCTCCTTCGACAGGGCCCTACGAGCAGTACTTC
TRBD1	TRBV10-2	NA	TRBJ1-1	CASRTGLVNTEAFF	TGCGCCAGCAGGACAGGGTTAGTTAACACTGAAGCTTTCTTT
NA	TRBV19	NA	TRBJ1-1	CASTPRVNTEAFF	TGTGCCAGTACTCCCAGGGTGAACACTGAAGCTTTCTTT
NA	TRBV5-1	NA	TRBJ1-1	CASSVDGLNTEAFF	TGCGCCAGCAGCGTGGACGGTCTGAACACTGAAGCTTTCTTT
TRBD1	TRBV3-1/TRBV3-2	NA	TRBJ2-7	CASSRPGTGEREQYF	TGTGCCAGCAGCCGCCCCGGGACAGGGGAGCGGGAGCAGTACTTC
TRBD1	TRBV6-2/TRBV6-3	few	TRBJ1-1	CASSSRTGLREAFF	TGTGCCAGCAGTTCCAGGACAGGGCTGAGGGAAGCTTTCTTT
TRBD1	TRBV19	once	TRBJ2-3	CASSLGQGTDTQYF	TGTGCCAGTAGTCTCGGACAGGGAACAGATACGCAGTATTTT
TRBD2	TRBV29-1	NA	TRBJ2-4	CSVEDGGGAYIQYF	TGCAGCGTTGAAGATGGCGGGGGGGCTTACATTCAGTACTTC
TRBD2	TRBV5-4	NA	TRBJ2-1	CASSFVAGGPNEQFF	TGTGCCAGCAGCTTCGTGGCGGGGGGGCCCAATGAGCAGTTCTTC
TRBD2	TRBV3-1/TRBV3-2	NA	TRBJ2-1	CASSPGTTGNEQFF	TGTGCCAGCAGCCCCGGGACTACGGGCAATGAGCAGTTCTTC
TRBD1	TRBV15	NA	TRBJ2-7	CATSRGTGYSSSYEQYF	TGTGCCACCAGCAGGGGGACAGGTTACTCGAGCTCCTACGAGCAGTACTTC
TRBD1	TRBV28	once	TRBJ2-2	CASSTGAYTGELFF	TGTGCCAGCAGTACAGGGGCGTACACCGGGGAGCTGTTTTTT
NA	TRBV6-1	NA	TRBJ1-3	CASSELQAVSGNTIYF	TGTGCCAGCAGTGAGCTACAGGCTGTCTCTGGAAACACCATATATTTT
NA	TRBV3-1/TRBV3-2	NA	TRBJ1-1	CASSQGYSLNTEAFF	TGTGCCAGCAGCCAAGGATACAGTCTGAACACTGAAGCTTTCTTT
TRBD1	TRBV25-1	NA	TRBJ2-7	CASSEPGTAYEQYF	TGTGCCAGCAGTGAACCTGGGACAGCCTACGAGCAGTACTTC
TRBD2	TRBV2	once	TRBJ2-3	CASSATSGGPPDTQYF	TGTGCCAGCAGTGCGACTAGCGGGGGCCCCCCAGATACGCAGTATTTT
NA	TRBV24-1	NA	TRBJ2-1	CATSDGAYNEQFF	TGTGCCACCAGTGACGGGGCCTACAATGAGCAGTTCTTC
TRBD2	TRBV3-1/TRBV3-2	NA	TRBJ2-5	CASSLFRGGRQETQYF	TGTGCCAGCAGCCTCTTCCGGGGGGGCCGGCAAGAGACCCAGTACTTC